The 3 T cell receptor beta chains listed next were all sequenced from one sample in a study of blood T cell repertoires in COVID-19. Profiled with immunoSEQ multiplex PCR; TCRdb holds only in-frame clones, not every one. The repertoire consists of about 230,000 clones, with approximately 88% occurring once and the leading ten covering under 30%. Specimen: peripheral blood. The receptors here all came from a middle-aged man with acute or convalescent COVID-19.

The gene calls are TRBV5-1 and TRBJ1-2, with a weak D call TRBD1 (5 bases). CDR1 is SGHRS and CDR2 is YFSETQ in the germline V gene. The V end was cut by 1 base, the J end by 5 bases, with 12 bases between. The CDR3 totals 14 residues. The chain's CDR3 is CASSLNLGVYGYTF. Here the CDR3 DNA reads TGCGCCAGCAGCTTGAACCTAGGGGTATATGGCTACACCTTC.

J is TRBJ1-2 and V is TRBV2; no clear D gene. Germline V gene sequence: CDR1 SNHLY, CDR2 FYNNEI. The CDR3 is made up of 14 amino acids. The V end was cut by 8 bases, the J end by 8 bases, with 21 bases between. The CDR3, as DNA: TGTGCCAGCGTCCTAGGAGGTGGAGCGCAGGGCTACACCTTC. This translates into CASVLGGGAQGYTF.

This clone occurred once. The same CDR3 arises from other DNA sequences in this sample as well. The chain carries TRBV5-1 and TRBJ1-1, with D uncertain. Trimming removed 4 bases at V and 8 bases at J, with 12 bases between. There are 12 residues in the CDR3. Germline CDR1 SGHRS, CDR2 YFSETQ. This chain's CDR3 is CASSPETGEAFF. DNA of the CDR3: TGCGCCAGCAGCCCAGAGACGGGAGAAGCTTTCTTT. Supplemented by reference TRBV5-1 and TRBJ1-1, the full variable domain reads KAGVTQTPRYLIKTRGQQVTLSCSPISGHRSVSWYQQTPGQGLQFLFEYFSETQRNKGNFPGRFSGRQFSNSRSEMNVSTLELGDSALYLCASSPETGEAFFGQGTRLTVV.